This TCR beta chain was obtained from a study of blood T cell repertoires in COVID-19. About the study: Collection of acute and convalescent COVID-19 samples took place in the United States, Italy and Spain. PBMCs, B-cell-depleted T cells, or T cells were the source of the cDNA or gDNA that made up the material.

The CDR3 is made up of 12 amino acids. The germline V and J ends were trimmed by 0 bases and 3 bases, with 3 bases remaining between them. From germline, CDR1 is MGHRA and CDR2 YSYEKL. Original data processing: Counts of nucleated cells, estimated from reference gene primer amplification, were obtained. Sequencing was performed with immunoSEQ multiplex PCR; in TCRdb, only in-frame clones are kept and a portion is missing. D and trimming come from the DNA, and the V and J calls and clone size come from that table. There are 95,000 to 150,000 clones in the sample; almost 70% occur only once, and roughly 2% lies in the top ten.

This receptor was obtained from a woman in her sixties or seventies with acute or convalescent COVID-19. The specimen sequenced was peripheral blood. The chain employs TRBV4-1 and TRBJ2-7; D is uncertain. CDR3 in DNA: TGCGCCAGCAGCCAAGATAACTACGAGCAGTACTTC. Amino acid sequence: CASSQDNYEQYF.